This T cell receptor beta chain is drawn from a study of OX40 agonist ivuxolimab in advanced cancers. V shed 3 bases, J shed 4 bases, and the junction held 11 bases outside the gene matches. The CDR3 spans 17 residues. Germline CDR1 is KGHSH and CDR2 is LQKENI. Whole-study results and caveats: On average, CD8+ T cells showed a greater number of expanded clones than CD4+.

Patients with a history of autoimmune disease or on systemic immunosuppression were excluded. Method: immunoSEQ multiplex PCR; TCRdb's copy keeps in-frame clones and lacks some. The sample has 45,000 to 55,000 clones, 80% to 90% seen once. Concerning this clone itself: Antigen unknown.

V and J are TRBV18 and TRBJ2-1, with TRBD1 matching over 8 bases. The sequencing here drew on CD4+ or CD8+ T cells sorted from blood, taken in a trial of the OX40 agonist ivuxolimab. The TCR comes from an adult with an advanced solid tumor such as melanoma, head and neck, liver or kidney cancer. The chain's CDR3 is CASSPDRGDTYYNEQFF. CDR3 sequence (DNA): TGTGCCAGCTCACCCGACAGGGGCGATACCTATTACAATGAGCAGTTCTTC.